The 19 T cell receptor beta chains in this list originate from one sample, sequenced in a study of T cell clones after liver transplantation (dated by TCRdb to about 2019). The receptor library was made with the immunoSEQ multiplex PCR assay. This is the immuneACCESS table as TCRdb keeps it, with only in-frame sequences that have V and J called. A part of the clones is gone; compared with another copy, unresolved V genes explain less than half, and the rest is unexplained. The sample table shows under 150,000 clones, and 90% are seen once. The ten largest account for roughly 0.83% of the sample. This material consisted of CD4+ T cells from blood, taken 12 months after liver transplant. All receptors derive from a human patient who received a liver transplant. After a transplant, some T cells may have been passed on by the graft donor.

In its sample, this clone was seen once. The V gene is TRBV4-1, the J gene TRBJ2-7, with 13 positions matching TRBD2. This CDR3 is 18 amino acids long. J lost 1 base, V lost 1 base, and 7 bases had no gene match. The germline V gene encodes CDR1 MGHRA and CDR2 YSYEKL. DNA for the CDR3: TGCGCCAGCAGCCAAGTGACTAGCGGGAGGTCGAAGTCCTACGAGCAGTACTTC. Amino acid sequence: CASSQVTSGRSKSYEQYF.

This clone was counted only a few times. The chain joins TRBV10-3 to TRBJ2-7, with 14 nucleotides matching TRBD2. This CDR3 is 16 amino acids long. V lost 6 bases to trimming and J lost 7 bases; unmatched junction nucleotides: 11. In germline, CDR1 is ENHRY, CDR2 SYGVKD. As DNA, the CDR3 is TGTGCCATCAGGGAAAATAGACTAGCGGGAGGGCATGAGCAGTACTTC. Translated, it gives CAIRENRLAGGHEQYF.

V usage is TRBV28 and J usage is TRBJ1-2; 9 nucleotides match TRBD1. This CDR3 comprises 14 residues. Germline V gives CDR1 MDHEN, CDR2 SYDVKM. The junction had 9 bases not matched to a gene; V was cut back by 5 bases and J by 8 bases. For the CDR3, the DNA is TGTGCCAGCAGTACAGGGGGCCCCTTTCGAGGCTACACCTTC. It translates to CASSTGGPFRGYTF.

The rearrangement uses TRBV4-1 and TRBJ2-5; TRBD2 is a possible D gene (6 bases). The germline V and J ends were trimmed by 1 base and 10 bases, with 7 bases remaining between them. The CDR3 is 11 amino acids. The germline CDR1 and CDR2 sequences are MGHRA and YSYEKL. For the CDR3, the DNA is TGCGCCAGCAGCCAAGGGAGGGACCAGTACTTC. Encoded protein: CASSQGRDQYF.

This clone has just a few counts. The chain links TRBV19 to TRBJ1-5; D unclear. Trimming took off 7 bases at V and 4 bases at J, with 14 bases between the two ends. The CDR3 is made up of 14 amino acids. Germline V CDR1 and CDR2: LNHDA, SQIVND (reference sequence). CDR3 region: CASTGVIRNQPQHF. CDR3 nucleotides: TGTGCCAGTACCGGGGTAATCCGTAATCAGCCCCAGCATTTT.

The V and J genes are TRBV5-1 and TRBJ2-1, with 10 bases lining up with TRBD2. Germline CDR1 SGHRS, CDR2 YFSETQ. Germline trimming cut 0 bases from V and 8 bases from J; bases unmatched to any gene: 5. The CDR3 is 15 amino acids. The CDR3 region has the DNA TGCGCCAGCAGCTTGGGACTAGCGGGTGGTGATGAGCAGTTCTTC. Translated: CASSLGLAGGDEQFF.

The chain uses TRBV15 and TRBJ2-1; 8 bases match TRBD2. The CDR3 loop spans 16 amino acids. CDR1 is LNHNV, CDR2 YYDKDF, per germline (reference sequence). Trimming took 0 bases from V and 9 from J; bases not matched to a gene: 10. As DNA, the CDR3 is TGTGCCACCAGCAGAGAGAGGGGGACTAGTGGTCTTGAGCAGTTCTTC. It yields the protein CATSRERGTSGLEQFF. Full variable domain (rest looked up from reference TRBV15 and TRBJ2-1): DAMVIQNPRYQVTQFGKPVTLSCSQTLNHNVMYWYQQKSSQAPKLLFHYYDKDFNNEADTPDNFQSRRPNTSFCFLDIRSPGLGDTAMYLCATSRERGTSGLEQFFGPGTRLTVL.

This clone was seen a single time. This sequence joins TRBV7-2 and TRBJ2-3; D uncertain. The V and J ends lost 5 bases and 6 bases respectively, with 24 bases between them. Germline CDR1 SGHTA, CDR2 FQGNSA. This CDR3 is built from 17 residues. The CDR3: CASSPRFSLRMADTQYF. CDR3 in DNA: TGTGCCAGCAGCCCACGATTTAGCCTCCGTATGGCCGATACGCAGTATTTT. The variable domain in full, completed from reference TRBV7-2 and TRBJ2-3, reads GAGVSQSPSNKVTEKGKDVELRCDPISGHTALYWYRQSLGQGLEFLIYFQGNSAPDKSGLPSDRFSAERTGGSVSTLTIQRTQQEDSAVYLCASSPRFSLRMADTQYFGPGTRLTVL.

This clone was seen once. In nucleotides, the CDR3 is TGTGCCAGCAGTGGCAGGAACACTGAAGCTTTCTTT. It encodes CASSGRNTEAFF. V gene TRBV6-6 combines with J gene TRBJ1-1; no clear D gene. Trimming removed 5 bases from V and 1 base from J, with 5 bases in between. This CDR3 spans 12 amino acids. Per the germline V gene, CDR1 is MNHNY and CDR2 is SVGAGI (reference sequence).

CDR3 DNA sequence: TGTGCCAGCAGCTCCGGATTCTATTCTGGCTACACCTTC. Translated, it gives CASSSGFYSGYTF. The V gene is TRBV7-2, the J gene TRBJ1-2; D unresolved. V was trimmed by 4 bases and J by 7 bases, leaving 13 bases between them. Germline assignment: CDR1 SGHTA and CDR2 FQGNSA. The CDR3 sequence is 13 residues long.

The chain uses TRBV29-1 and TRBJ2-7; tentative D call: TRBD1 (5 bases). Germline V lookup: CDR1 SQVTM, CDR2 ANQGSEA. V was clipped by 5 bases and J by 3 bases, with 14 bases between them. The length of the CDR3 is 13 residues. The CDR3 protein is CSVLQGRSYEQYF. CDR3 DNA sequence: TGCAGCGTTCTCCAGGGTAGAAGCTACGAGCAGTACTTC.

This clone was seen only once. This sequence joins TRBV4-3 and TRBJ2-3; TRBD1 is a possible D gene (5 bases). Per germline, CDR1 LGHNA and CDR2 YSLEER. CDR3 length: 16 residues. V was clipped by 0 bases and J by 2 bases, with 12 bases between them. CDR3 sequence reads: CASSQDGREFTDTQYF. Here the CDR3 DNA reads TGCGCCAGCAGCCAAGATGGCAGGGAATTCACAGATACGCAGTATTTT.

This clone was observed a single time. The chain employs TRBV11-2 and TRBJ2-1; the match to TRBD2 covers 14 bases. CDR1 is SGHAT, CDR2 FQNNGV, per germline. Trimming cost V 4 bases and J 5 bases; bases outside gene matches: 1. The CDR3 runs 15 residues. The DNA for the CDR3 is TGTGCCAGCAGCTGGACTAGCGGGGGGAACAATGAGCAGTTCTTC. Residues: CASSWTSGGNNEQFF.

CDR3 region: CASSYPTLGRGTGTDTQYF. The CDR3 bases are TGTGCCAGCAGCTACCCTACCCTGGGGCGAGGGACAGGCACAGATACGCAGTATTTT. The chain has TRBV11-2 and TRBJ2-3; TRBD1 aligns across 7 bases. The CDR3 is made up of 19 amino acids. V shed 4 bases, J shed 1 base, and the junction held 17 bases outside the gene matches. Germline V gene lookup returns CDR1 SGHAT and CDR2 FQNNGV.

A single count supports this clone. V usage is TRBV5-1 and J usage is TRBJ1-2, with D possibly TRBD1 on 5 matching bases. Germline values: CDR1 SGHRS, CDR2 YFSETQ. This CDR3 region has 13 residues. V was pared by 7 bases and J by 2 bases, with 12 bases between. The CDR3 is CASSPEGNYGYTF. For the CDR3, the DNA is TGCGCCAGCTCCCCGGAGGGGAACTATGGCTACACCTTC.

The sample holds one count of this clone. The rearrangement links TRBV7-6 to TRBJ2-2; no clear D gene. Trimming stripped 1 base from V and 6 bases from J, with 3 bases between. The CDR3 runs 12 residues. The germline gives CDR1 SGHVS, CDR2 FNYEAQ. This CDR3 is CASSLDPGELFF. The CDR3 DNA is TGTGCCAGCAGCTTAGACCCCGGGGAGCTGTTTTTT.

This sequence joins TRBV9 and TRBJ2-1, with 14 bases that match TRBD2. This CDR3 is 15 amino acids long. The V segment lost 3 bases and the J segment 8 bases; nucleotides outside the gene matches: 4. The germline CDR1 and CDR2 sequences are SGDLS and YYNGEE. CDR3 residues: CASSAGTSGSHEQFF. CDR3 nucleotides: TGTGCCAGCAGCGCCGGGACTAGCGGGAGCCATGAGCAGTTCTTC.

This clone was counted only a few times. The chain combines TRBV19 with TRBJ2-7, with 7 bases that match TRBD2. V shed 7 bases, J shed 6 bases, and the junction held 12 bases outside the gene matches. Germline V gene data show CDR1 as LNHDA and CDR2 as SQIVND (reference sequence). The CDR3 consists of 14 residues. CDR3 amino acids: CASTDGAGAGEQYF. The CDR3 DNA is TGTGCCAGTACCGATGGGGCGGGAGCGGGCGAGCAGTACTTC. The whole variable domain, remainder taken from reference TRBV19 and TRBJ2-7, is DGGITQSPKYLFRKEGQNVTLSCEQNLNHDAMYWYRQDPGQGLRLIYYSQIVNDFQKGDIAEGYSVSREKKESFPLTVTSAQKNPTAFYLCASTDGAGAGEQYFGPGTRLTVT.

V and J are TRBV7-6 and TRBJ2-7; D not certain. V shed 2 bases and J shed 9 bases, with 14 bases lying between them. The length of the CDR3 is 13 residues. Per germline, CDR1 SGHVS and CDR2 FNYEAQ. Here the CDR3 reads CASSLKPADGQYF. The CDR3 nucleotides are TGTGCCAGCAGCTTAAAACCCGCTGATGGGCAGTACTTC.